This T cell receptor beta chain was found in a study of tumor and adjacent non-tumor tissue in lung cancer. Whole-study findings and limits: Significantly higher TCR diversity was found in tumor than normal lung.

No cell sorting was done before RNA was extracted from the tissue. CDR1 and CDR2 (germline): DFQATT, SNEGSKA (reference sequence). The CDR3 is 19 residues long. The library came from three nested PCR rounds adapted from ARM-PCR protocols. A single record per CDR3 protein comes from TCRdb applying MiXCR to the multiplex PCR reads. The table has 200,000 to 250,000 distinct CDR3 sequences, 60% to 75% seen once. A remark on this clonotype: What it binds is not known. A junction end diverges from the germline sequence, so it may reflect a read error.

The sequence derives from a man in his sixties with non-small cell lung cancer. This chain connects TRBV20-1 to TRBJ2-4; perhaps TRBD1 as D (5 bases). The source material was lung tumor tissue. DNA for the CDR3: TGCAGTGTTAGAGTCGTCGACCGGGCCCTACAGGTGGCCAAAAACATTCAGTACTTC. It is translated as CSVRVVDRALQVAKNIQYF.